The rows below give T cell receptor beta chains drawn from one sample of a study of cytomegalovirus exposure and HLA in healthy donors. The assay was immunoSEQ multiplex PCR, and TCRdb's table has in-frame clones only and misses some. The sample data list roughly 100,000 clones. Sequencing used PBMCs. Every receptor here comes from a woman younger than 45 in good health and CMV-seronegative. Each CDR3 is given with its conserved first and last residue. Fields, in order: D gene, J gene, V gene, CDR3 length, CDR3 protein, CDR3 DNA. A D gene is named only where the DNA matches it firmly.

>TRBD2|TRBJ2-6|TRBV7-6|16
CASSATSGSGANVLTF
TGTGCCAGCAGCGCCACTAGCGGCTCTGGGGCCAACGTCCTGACTTTC
>TRBD1|TRBJ2-7|TRBV18|14
CASARGTASYEQYF
TGTGCCAGCGCCCGAGGGACAGCCTCCTACGAGCAGTACTTC
>TRBD2|TRBJ2-1|TRBV28|15
CASSLASGGQNEQFF
TGTGCCAGCAGTTTGGCTAGCGGGGGTCAGAATGAGCAGTTCTTC
>-|TRBJ2-5|TRBV28|13
CASSLSGQETQYF
TGTGCCAGCAGTTTGAGTGGCCAAGAGACCCAGTACTTC
>-|TRBJ2-7|TRBV7-9|13
CASSPYLLSEQYF
TGTGCCAGCAGCCCGTACTTACTCTCCGAGCAGTACTTC
>-|TRBJ2-5|TRBV28|13
CASSLSEGETQYF
TGTGCCAGCAGTTTATCAGAGGGAGAGACCCAGTACTTC
>-|TRBJ1-2|TRBV5-1|15
CASSPRGIIGYGYTF
TGCGCCAGCAGCCCGAGAGGAATAATTGGCTATGGCTACACCTTC
>-|TRBJ2-2|TRBV12-5|15
CASKGSGLGTGELFF
TGTGCTAGCAAGGGTAGCGGCCTCGGGACCGGGGAGCTGTTTTTT
>TRBD2|TRBJ2-1|TRBV5-1|16
CASSLGDYATRNEQFF
TGCGCCAGCAGCCTAGGGGACTACGCGACGAGGAATGAGCAGTTCTTC
>-|TRBJ2-1|TRBV2|15
CASNLLAHPGNEQFF
TGTGCCAGCAATCTACTAGCTCATCCGGGGAATGAGCAGTTCTTC
>TRBD2|TRBJ2-2|TRBV29-1|16
CSVAGGAGDGTGELFF
TGCAGCGTTGCGGGTGGAGCGGGAGACGGCACCGGGGAGCTGTTTTTT
>-|TRBJ2-7|TRBV19|14
CASSISHGSYEQYF
TGTGCCAGTAGTATATCCCACGGTTCCTACGAGCAGTACTTC
>-|TRBJ1-3|TRBV5-5|16
CASSLYLPSSGNTIYF
TGTGCCAGCAGTCTTTATCTGCCGAGCTCTGGAAACACCATATATTTT
>-|TRBJ2-6|TRBV6-5|15
CASTKAGAGANVLTF
TGTGCCAGCACAAAGGCAGGCGCTGGGGCCAACGTCCTGACTTTC
>-|TRBJ1-5|TRBV2|14
CASRAGEYHQPQHF
TGTGCCAGTAGGGCAGGGGAATATCATCAGCCCCAGCATTTT
>-|TRBJ1-2|TRBV2|12
CASSQGRYGYTF
TGTGCCAGCAGTCAGGGGCGGTATGGCTACACCTTC
>TRBD1|TRBJ2-3|TRBV10-1|14
CASSDQGASDTQYF
TGCGCCAGCAGTGATCAGGGGGCATCAGATACGCAGTATTTT
>-|TRBJ1-4|TRBV11-2|15
CASSFMGASDEKLFF
TGTGCCAGCAGCTTCATGGGGGCGAGCGATGAAAAACTGTTTTTT
>-|TRBJ2-7|TRBV27|15
CASSFSPGVSYEQYF
TGTGCCAGCAGTTTTAGTCCGGGGGTCTCCTACGAGCAGTACTTC
>TRBD1|TRBJ2-7|TRBV5-1|15
CASSWDPGQAYEQYF
TGCGCCAGCAGCTGGGACCCGGGACAGGCCTACGAGCAGTACTTC
>TRBD1|TRBJ2-1|TRBV5-1|12
CASSLDDRGKFF
TGCGCCAGCAGCTTGGACGACAGGGGAAAGTTCTTC
>TRBD1|TRBJ2-1|TRBV6-4|14
CASSDATGVNEQFF
TGTGCCAGCAGTGACGCGACAGGGGTCAATGAGCAGTTCTTC
>-|TRBJ2-3|TRBV6-6|14
CASSPQVVTDTQYF
TGTGCCAGCAGTCCACAGGTTGTAACAGATACGCAGTATTTT
>-|TRBJ1-1|TRBV6-5|13
CASSYSGGTEAFF
TGTGCCAGCAGTTACTCTGGAGGGACTGAAGCTTTCTTT
>-|TRBJ2-2|TRBV27|12
CASSPISGELFF
TGTGCCAGCAGTCCCATTAGCGGGGAGCTGTTTTTT
>-|TRBJ2-5|TRBV5-1|14
CASSSGSSQETQYF
TGCGCCAGCAGCTCGGGTTCGTCCCAAGAGACCCAGTACTTC
>TRBD2|TRBJ2-5|TRBV5-1|18
CASSFGVKRGGIQETQYF
TGCGCCAGCAGCTTTGGAGTGAAGCGGGGGGGCATCCAAGAGACCCAGTACTTC
>-|TRBJ2-3|TRBV7-3|14
CASSLSLEGDTQYF
TGTGCCAGCAGCTTAAGTCTAGAGGGAGATACGCAGTATTTT
>-|TRBJ2-2|TRBV4-1|15
CASSQGQVLTGELFF
TGCGCCAGCAGCCAGGGGCAGGTCCTCACCGGGGAGCTGTTTTTT
>-|TRBJ2-3|TRBV14|14
CASSQRRDWDTQYF
TGTGCCAGCAGCCAGCGGCGGGACTGGGATACGCAGTATTTT
>TRBD2|TRBJ2-1|TRBV6-4|15
CASSEERGGYNEQFF
TGTGCCAGCAGTGAGGAGCGGGGGGGGTACAATGAGCAGTTCTTC
>-|TRBJ2-3|TRBV18|16
CASSRTTLTGTDTQYF
TGTGCCAGCTCGCGAACCACGCTAACAGGGACAGATACGCAGTATTTT
>TRBD2|TRBJ2-5|TRBV5-1|15
CASSLAGTTEETQYF
TGCGCCAGCAGCTTGGCCGGGACTACCGAAGAGACCCAGTACTTC
>TRBD1|TRBJ1-1|TRBV29-1|14
CSVENRGRGTEAFF
TGCAGCGTTGAAAACAGGGGCAGGGGTACTGAAGCTTTCTTT
>TRBD1|TRBJ2-5|TRBV5-1|13
CASSSGGSETQYF
TGCGCCAGCAGCTCAGGGGGATCGGAGACCCAGTACTTC
>-|TRBJ2-7|TRBV10-1|13
CASSDGGGREQYF
TGCGCCAGCAGTGACGGGGGAGGTCGGGAGCAGTACTTC
>-|TRBJ2-7|TRBV27|18
CASSLSFKGRVFSYEQYF
TGTGCCAGCAGTTTATCTTTTAAGGGCAGGGTGTTCTCCTACGAGCAGTACTTC
>-|TRBJ1-1|TRBV19|13
CASIPDRNAEAFF
TGTGCCAGTATCCCGGACAGAAACGCTGAAGCTTTCTTT
>-|TRBJ2-2|TRBV6-6|14
CASRLGHNTGELFF
TGTGCCAGCAGGTTGGGACATAACACCGGGGAGCTGTTTTTT
>-|TRBJ2-6|TRBV7-6|17
CASSLAVQGSGANVLTF
TGTGCCAGCAGCTTAGCGGTCCAGGGTTCCGGGGCCAACGTCCTGACTTTC
>-|TRBJ2-1|TRBV15|17
CATSNSGSDREYNEQFF
TGTGCCACCAGCAACTCCGGGAGTGACAGGGAGTACAATGAGCAGTTCTTC
>TRBD2|TRBJ2-3|TRBV29-1|13
CSVSGRASDTQYF
TGCAGCGTTAGCGGGAGGGCCTCAGATACGCAGTATTTT
>-|TRBJ2-2|TRBV10-3|12
CAIRADTGELFF
TGTGCCATCAGGGCGGACACCGGGGAGCTGTTTTTT
>TRBD2|TRBJ2-7|TRBV7-2|15
CASSRETSGIYEQYF
TGTGCCAGCAGCCGTGAGACTAGCGGGATTTACGAGCAGTACTTC